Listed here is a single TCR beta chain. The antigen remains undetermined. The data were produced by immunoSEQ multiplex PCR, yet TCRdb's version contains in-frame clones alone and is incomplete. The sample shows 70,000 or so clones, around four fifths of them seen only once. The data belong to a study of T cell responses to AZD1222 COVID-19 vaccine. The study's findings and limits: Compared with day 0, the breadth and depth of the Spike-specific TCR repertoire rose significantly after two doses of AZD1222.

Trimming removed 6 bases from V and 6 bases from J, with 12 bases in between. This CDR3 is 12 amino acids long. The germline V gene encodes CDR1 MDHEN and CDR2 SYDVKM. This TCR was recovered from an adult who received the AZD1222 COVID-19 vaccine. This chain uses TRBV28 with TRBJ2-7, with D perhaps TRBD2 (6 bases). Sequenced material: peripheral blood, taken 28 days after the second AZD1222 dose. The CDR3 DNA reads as TGTGCCAGCAGCGACGGGGGTCGCGAGCAGTACTTC. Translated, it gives CASSDGGREQYF.